The entry below gives a single T cell receptor (beta chain) sequence along with its context. The antigen is unknown. V trimming: 0 bases; J trimming: 13 bases; junction bases outside the gene matches: 11. CDR1 and CDR2 from the germline V gene are DFQATT and SNEGSKA (reference sequence). This CDR3 is 14 amino acids long. The data belong to a study of blood T cells in healthy people across ages. Whole-study findings and limits: Higher naive T cell percentage went strongly together with higher TCR beta diversity. Diversity was higher, and naive CD4+ cells more numerous, in long-lived donors than in aged donors.

The second PCR ran roughly 6 to 11 cycles with a sample-barcoded 5' primer and J-beta primers. TCRdb reprocessed the 5' RACE reads via MiXCR and lists one record per CDR3 protein. The sample contains over 1.5 million distinct CDR3 sequences, 49% of which appear only once. Drawn from each donor were ten milliliters of peripheral blood. This clonotype was obtained from a woman between 35 and 50 years old in good health. Sequencing was performed on blood. The chain combines TRBV20-1 with TRBJ2-4; 8 nucleotides line up with TRBD1. The CDR3 region has the DNA TGCAGTGCTAGAGATAGGGGACAGGTTAAGGAGCAGTACTTC. This codes for CSARDRGQVKEQYF.